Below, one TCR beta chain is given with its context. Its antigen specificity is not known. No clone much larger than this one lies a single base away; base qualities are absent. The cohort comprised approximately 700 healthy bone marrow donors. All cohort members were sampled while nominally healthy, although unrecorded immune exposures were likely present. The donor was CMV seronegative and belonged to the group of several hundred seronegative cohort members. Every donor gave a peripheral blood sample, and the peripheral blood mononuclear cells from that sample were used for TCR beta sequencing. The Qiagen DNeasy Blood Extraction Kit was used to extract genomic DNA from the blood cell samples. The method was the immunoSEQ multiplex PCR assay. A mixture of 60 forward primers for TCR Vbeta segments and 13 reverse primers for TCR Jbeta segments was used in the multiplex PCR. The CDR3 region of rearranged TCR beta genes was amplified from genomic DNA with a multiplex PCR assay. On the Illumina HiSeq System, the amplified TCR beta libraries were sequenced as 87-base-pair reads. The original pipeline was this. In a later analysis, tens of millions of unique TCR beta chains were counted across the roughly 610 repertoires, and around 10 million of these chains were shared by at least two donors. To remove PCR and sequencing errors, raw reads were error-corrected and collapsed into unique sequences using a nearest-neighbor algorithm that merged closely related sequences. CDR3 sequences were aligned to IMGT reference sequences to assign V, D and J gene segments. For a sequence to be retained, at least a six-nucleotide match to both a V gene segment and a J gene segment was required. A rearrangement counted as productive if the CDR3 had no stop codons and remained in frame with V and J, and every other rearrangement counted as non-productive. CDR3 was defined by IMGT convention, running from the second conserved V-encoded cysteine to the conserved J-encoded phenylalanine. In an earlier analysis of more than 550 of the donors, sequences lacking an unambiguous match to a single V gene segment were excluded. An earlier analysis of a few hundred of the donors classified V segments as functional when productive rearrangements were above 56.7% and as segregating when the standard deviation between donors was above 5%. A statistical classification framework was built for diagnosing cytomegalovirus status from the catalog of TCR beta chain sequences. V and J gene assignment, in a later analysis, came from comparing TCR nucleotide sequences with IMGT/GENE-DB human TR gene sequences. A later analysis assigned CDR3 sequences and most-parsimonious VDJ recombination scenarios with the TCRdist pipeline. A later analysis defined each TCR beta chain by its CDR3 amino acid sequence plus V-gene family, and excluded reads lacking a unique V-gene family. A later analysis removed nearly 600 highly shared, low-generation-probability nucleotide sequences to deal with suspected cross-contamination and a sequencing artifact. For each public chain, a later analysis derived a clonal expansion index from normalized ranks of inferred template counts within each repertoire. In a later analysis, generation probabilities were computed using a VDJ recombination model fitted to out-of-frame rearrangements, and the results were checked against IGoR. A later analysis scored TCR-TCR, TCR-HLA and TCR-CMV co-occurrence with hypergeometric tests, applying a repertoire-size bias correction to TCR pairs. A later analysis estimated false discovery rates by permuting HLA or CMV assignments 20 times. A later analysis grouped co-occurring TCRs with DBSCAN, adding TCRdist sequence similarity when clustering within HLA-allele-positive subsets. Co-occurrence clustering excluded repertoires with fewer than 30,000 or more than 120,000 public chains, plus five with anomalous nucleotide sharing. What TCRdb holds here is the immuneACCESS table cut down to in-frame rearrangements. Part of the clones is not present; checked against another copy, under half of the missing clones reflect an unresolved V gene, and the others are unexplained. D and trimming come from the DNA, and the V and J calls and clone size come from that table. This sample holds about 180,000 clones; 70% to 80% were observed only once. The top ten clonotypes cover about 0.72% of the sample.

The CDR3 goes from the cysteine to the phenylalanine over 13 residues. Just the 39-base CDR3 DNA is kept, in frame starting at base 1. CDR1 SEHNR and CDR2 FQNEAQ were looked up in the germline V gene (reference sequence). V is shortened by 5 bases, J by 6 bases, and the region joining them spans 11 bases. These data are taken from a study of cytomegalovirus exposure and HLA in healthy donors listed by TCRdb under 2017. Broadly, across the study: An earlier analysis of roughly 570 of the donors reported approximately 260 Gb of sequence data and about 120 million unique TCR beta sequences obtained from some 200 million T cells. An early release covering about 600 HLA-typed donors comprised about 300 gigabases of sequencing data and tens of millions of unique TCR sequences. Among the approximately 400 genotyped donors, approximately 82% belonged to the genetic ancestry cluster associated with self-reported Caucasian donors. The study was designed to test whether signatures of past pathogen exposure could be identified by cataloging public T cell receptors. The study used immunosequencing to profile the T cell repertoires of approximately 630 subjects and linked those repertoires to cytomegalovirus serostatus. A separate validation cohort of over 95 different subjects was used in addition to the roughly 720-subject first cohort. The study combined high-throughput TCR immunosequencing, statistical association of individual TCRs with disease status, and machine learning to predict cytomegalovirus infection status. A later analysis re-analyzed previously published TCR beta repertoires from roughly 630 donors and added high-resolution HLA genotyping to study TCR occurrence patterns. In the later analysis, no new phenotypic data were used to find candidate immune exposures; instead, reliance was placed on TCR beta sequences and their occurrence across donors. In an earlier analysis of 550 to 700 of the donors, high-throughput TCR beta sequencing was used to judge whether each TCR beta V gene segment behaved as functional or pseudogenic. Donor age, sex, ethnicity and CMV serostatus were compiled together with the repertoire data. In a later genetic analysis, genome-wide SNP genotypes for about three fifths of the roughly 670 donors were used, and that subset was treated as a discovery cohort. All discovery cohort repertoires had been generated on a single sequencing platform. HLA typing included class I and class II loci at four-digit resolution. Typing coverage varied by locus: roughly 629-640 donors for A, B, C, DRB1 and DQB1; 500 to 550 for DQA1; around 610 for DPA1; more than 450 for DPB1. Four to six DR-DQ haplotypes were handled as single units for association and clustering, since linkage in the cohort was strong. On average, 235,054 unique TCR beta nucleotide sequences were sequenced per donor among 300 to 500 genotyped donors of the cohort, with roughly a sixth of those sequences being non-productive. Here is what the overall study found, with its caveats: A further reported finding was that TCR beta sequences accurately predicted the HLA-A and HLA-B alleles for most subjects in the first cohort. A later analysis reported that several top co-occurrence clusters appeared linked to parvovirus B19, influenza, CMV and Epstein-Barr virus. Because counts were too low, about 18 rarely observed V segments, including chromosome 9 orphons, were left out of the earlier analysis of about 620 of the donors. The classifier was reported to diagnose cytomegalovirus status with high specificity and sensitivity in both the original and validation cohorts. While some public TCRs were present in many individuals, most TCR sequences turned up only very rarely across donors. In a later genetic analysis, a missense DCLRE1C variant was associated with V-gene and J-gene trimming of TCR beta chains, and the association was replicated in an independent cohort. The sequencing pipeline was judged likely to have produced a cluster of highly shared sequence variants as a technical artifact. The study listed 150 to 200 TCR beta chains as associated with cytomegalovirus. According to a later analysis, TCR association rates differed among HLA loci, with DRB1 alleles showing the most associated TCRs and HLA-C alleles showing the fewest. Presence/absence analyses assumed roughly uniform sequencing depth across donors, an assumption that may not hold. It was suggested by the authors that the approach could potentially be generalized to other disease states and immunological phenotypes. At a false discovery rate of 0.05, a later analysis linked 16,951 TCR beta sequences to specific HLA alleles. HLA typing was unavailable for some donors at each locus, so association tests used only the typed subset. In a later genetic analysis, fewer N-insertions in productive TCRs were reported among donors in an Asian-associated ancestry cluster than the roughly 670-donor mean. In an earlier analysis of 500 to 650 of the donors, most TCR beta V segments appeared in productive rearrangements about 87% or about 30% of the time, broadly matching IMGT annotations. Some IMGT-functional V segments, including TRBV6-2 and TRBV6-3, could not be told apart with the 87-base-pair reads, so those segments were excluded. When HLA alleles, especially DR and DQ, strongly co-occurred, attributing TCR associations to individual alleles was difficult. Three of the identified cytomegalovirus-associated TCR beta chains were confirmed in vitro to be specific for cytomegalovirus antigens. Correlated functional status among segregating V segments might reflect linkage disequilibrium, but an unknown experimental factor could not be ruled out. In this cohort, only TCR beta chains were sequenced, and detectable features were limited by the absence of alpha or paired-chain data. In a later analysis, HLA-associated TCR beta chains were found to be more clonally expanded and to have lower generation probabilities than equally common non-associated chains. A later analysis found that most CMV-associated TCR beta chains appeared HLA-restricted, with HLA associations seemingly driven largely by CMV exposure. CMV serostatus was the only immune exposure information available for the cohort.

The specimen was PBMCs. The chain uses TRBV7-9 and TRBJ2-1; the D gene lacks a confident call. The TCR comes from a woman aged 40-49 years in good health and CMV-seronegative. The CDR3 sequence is CASSPGVGNEQFF. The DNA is TGTGCCAGCAGCCCCGGAGTGGGCAATGAGCAGTTCTTC.